This TCR beta chain was recovered during a study of cytomegalovirus exposure and HLA in healthy donors. Findings and caveats of the study: Presence/absence analyses supposed approximately even sequencing depth among donors. In a later analysis, a genetic analysis reported fewer productive-TCR N-insertions in an Asian-associated ancestry cluster than the cohort average. As immune exposure information, only CMV serostatus was available. The classifier reportedly diagnosed cytomegalovirus status with high specificity and sensitivity.

Trimming removed 11 bases from V and 1 base from J; junction bases left unmatched: 6. The CDR3 runs 13 residues. Germline-derived CDR1 and CDR2 are SNHLY and FYNNEI. PCR amplification relied on 60 Vbeta primers (plus 13 Jbeta primers). Measured with immunoSEQ multiplex PCR; TCRdb has only the in-frame clones, and not every one. The repertoire has fewer than 200,000 clones, 70% to 90% of them found once; the top ten carry over 0.65%. As to this clone: The antigen remains undetermined.

The sample taken for sequencing was PBMCs. The receptor was derived from a woman aged 18-29 years in good health and CMV-seronegative. The rearrangement uses TRBV2 and TRBJ2-3; 7 positions match TRBD1. DNA for the CDR3: TGTGCCCGTGGGACAGACCGCACAGATACGCAGTATTTT. It encodes CARGTDRTDTQYF.